The 20 T cell receptor beta chains listed next were all sequenced from one sample in a study of T cell repertoires in cytomegalovirus infection. TCRdb reprocessed the reads with MiXCR, giving one entry per CDR3 protein. The sample consists of about 360,000 distinct CDR3 sequences, 15% to 20% of them appearing once. Material for sequencing was PBMCs. These receptors came from a human donor in good health (CMV status not recorded). Some clones in this sample may be carry-over from other donors' samples.

This clonotype occurred many times. This sequence joins TRBV7-6 and TRBJ2-7; the match to TRBD2 covers 8 bases. Germline loops: CDR1 SGHVS, CDR2 FNYEAQ. V dropped 1 base and J dropped 5; count of bases not matched to a gene: 1. The CDR3 totals 13 residues. The CDR3 DNA reads as TGTGCCAGCAGCTTAGGTAGCGGGGACGAGCAGTACTTC. Translation: CASSLGSGDEQYF.

Only a few counts were recorded for this clonotype. V is TRBV7-8 and J is TRBJ2-6; unclear D gene. Trimming pared 0 bases from V and 0 bases from J, leaving 9 bases between. Germline V gene data show CDR1 as SGHVS and CDR2 as FQNEAQ. The CDR3 is 17 residues long. CDR3 nucleotides: TGTGCCAGCAGCTTAGCCTTTTTGCGCTCTGGGGCCAACGTCCTGACTTTC. This sequence encodes CASSLAFLRSGANVLTF. The whole variable domain, filled in from reference TRBV7-8 and TRBJ2-6, reads GAGVSQSPRYKVAKRGQDVALRCDPISGHVSLFWYQQALGQGPEFLTYFQNEAQLDKSGLPSDRFFAERPEGSVSTLKIQRTQQEDSAVYLCASSLAFLRSGANVLTFGAGSRLTVL.

CDR3 sequence reads: CATSDLTGTRFF. The CDR3 coding sequence is TGTGCCACCAGTGATTTGACAGGGACAAGATTCTTC. The chain couples TRBV24-1 to TRBJ2-1; TRBD1 might be the D (6 bases). The V end was cut by 0 bases, the J end by 16 bases, with 12 bases between. The CDR3 sequence is 12 residues long. The germline gives CDR1 KGHDR, CDR2 SFDVKD.

This chain joins TRBV10-3 and TRBJ1-2; TRBD1 might be the D (6 bases). The CDR3 is 14 residues long. Trimming removed 6 bases at V and 3 bases at J, with 14 bases between. The germline V gene has CDR1 ENHRY and CDR2 SYGVKD. The CDR3 DNA follows: TGTGCCATCAGGCGGGGGGCGCAGGACTATGGCTACACCTTC. Protein: CAIRRGAQDYGYTF.

V gene TRBV20-1 combines with J gene TRBJ1-4; no reliable D call. V lost 0 bases, J lost 8 bases, and 13 bases lay in between. The CDR3 contains 14 residues. Germline loops: CDR1 DFQATT, CDR2 SNEGSKA (reference sequence). The CDR3 DNA is TGCAGTGCTAGAGACCCCGGGCGGTACGAAAAACTGTTTTTT. Protein sequence: CSARDPGRYEKLFF.

This clonotype was seen a handful of times. The V gene is TRBV5-4, the J gene TRBJ2-5; D is perhaps TRBD2 (6 bases). The CDR3 is 14 amino acids. Germline values: CDR1 SGHNT, CDR2 YYREEE (reference sequence). With 4 bases removed from V and 7 bases from J, the gap between germline ends came to 17 bases. The CDR3 DNA reads as TGTGCCAGCAGCCGCGGAGGCGGGGACGGGACCCAGTACTTC. It is translated as CASSRGGGDGTQYF. The full variable domain, its missing parts supplied by reference TRBV5-4 and TRBJ2-5, is ETGVTQSPTHLIKTRGQQVTLRCSSQSGHNTVSWYQQALGQGPQFIFQYYREEENGRGNFPPRFSGLQFPNYSSELNVNALELDDSALYLCASSRGGGDGTQYFGPGTRLLVL.

The J gene is TRBJ2-3, the V gene TRBV9; TRBD1 might be the D (5 bases). Trimming removed 0 bases at V and 4 bases at J, with 9 bases between. This CDR3 contains 14 residues. Germline CDR1 and CDR2: SGDLS and YYNGEE. CDR3 region: CASSVVDKPDTQYF. The CDR3 coding sequence is TGTGCCAGCAGCGTAGTGGACAAGCCAGATACGCAGTATTTT.

This clonotype has a handful of counts. CDR3 DNA sequence: TGTGCCATCAGAGAAGAAGGACCACCCCGTTTCGATACGCAGTATTTT. Protein sequence: CAIREEGPPRFDTQYF. The chain joins TRBV10-3 to TRBJ2-3, with unresolved D. Trimming removed 6 bases at V and 6 bases at J, with 22 bases between. This CDR3 spans 16 amino acids. From germline, CDR1 is ENHRY and CDR2 SYGVKD.

There are a few counts of this clonotype. The chain employs TRBV6-5 and TRBJ2-3, with TRBD2 matching 9 bases. The CDR3 has 15 amino acids. Per germline, CDR1 MNHEY and CDR2 SVGAGI. V lost 6 bases, J lost 6 bases, and 10 bases stayed unmatched. CDR3 in DNA: TGTGCCAGCAGCCGTCTCGGGCGGGGGGGGGATACGCAGTATTTT. Protein: CASSRLGRGGDTQYF.

This clonotype was observed a handful of times. The rearrangement links TRBV7-9 to TRBJ1-1, with D possibly matching TRBD1 (5 bases). The V and J ends lost 5 bases and 9 bases respectively, with 16 bases between them. The CDR3 loop spans 13 amino acids. Germline CDR1 reads SEHNR; CDR2 reads FQNEAQ (reference sequence). The CDR3 region has the DNA TGTGCCAGCAGCCCCCTACAGGATCGAAAAGCTTTCTTT. Its protein product is CASSPLQDRKAFF.

V gene TRBV5-3 combines with J gene TRBJ1-1; D gene ambiguous. TRBV5-3 is reported as an ORF; its role is uncertain. This CDR3 contains 15 residues. Trimming left V 8 bases short and J 1 base short, with 18 bases between. As DNA, the CDR3 is TGTGCCAGCAGCCTATCGTCTACTACGAACACTGAAGCTTTCTTT. Translating it yields CASSLSSTTNTEAFF.

This clonotype was detected many times. The chain employs TRBV4-1 and TRBJ2-7; 11 positions match TRBD2. In germline, CDR1 is MGHRA, CDR2 YSYEKL. CDR3 length equals 17 residues. Trimming at V came to 2 bases and at J to 2 bases, leaving 8 bases not matched to a gene. CDR3 protein: CASSQSPGLAVAYEQYF. The CDR3 region has the DNA TGCGCCAGCAGCCAATCTCCGGGACTAGCGGTTGCCTACGAGCAGTACTTC.

This sequence joins TRBV19 and TRBJ2-1; 9 nucleotides match TRBD2. Germline CDR1 is LNHDA and CDR2 is SQIVND (reference sequence). Unmatched junction bases numbered 11, after V lost 8 bases and J lost 3 bases. There are 16 residues in the CDR3. The CDR3 DNA reads as TGTGCCAGTCCCGCCCGGCGGGAGGGTGGCTACAATGAGCAGTTCTTC. As protein: CASPARREGGYNEQFF.

There are many counts of this clonotype. The chain recombines TRBV10-3 with TRBJ2-5; 8 bases are a match to TRBD1. There are 15 residues in the CDR3. The V segment lost 6 bases and the J segment 2 bases; nucleotides outside the gene matches: 8. Per germline, CDR1 ENHRY and CDR2 SYGVKD. CDR3 amino acids: CAISHTDRGQETQYF. CDR3 DNA: TGTGCCATCAGCCACACCGACAGGGGTCAAGAGACCCAGTACTTC.

This clonotype showed up just a few times. V and J are TRBV12-3 or TRBV12-4 and TRBJ1-6; no clear D gene. The CDR3 length is 13 residues. Trimming stripped 6 bases from V and 13 bases from J, with 16 bases between. CDR3: CASSQEGFGPLHF. The CDR3 DNA follows: TGTGCCAGCAGCCAGGAGGGCTTCGGGCCCCTCCACTTT.

This clonotype was seen more than once but under ten times. The J gene is TRBJ2-7, the V gene TRBV7-9; D may match TRBD1 or TRBD2 (5 bases each). This CDR3 region has 15 residues. Deletions cut 4 bases from V and 7 bases from J, with 20 bases between. CDR1 and CDR2 from the germline V gene are SEHNR and FQNEAQ (reference sequence). In DNA, the CDR3 is TGTGCCAGCAGCTCAACCGACCGGGACCCCTTGGAGCAGTACTTC. It yields the protein CASSSTDRDPLEQYF.

The chain joins TRBV2 to TRBJ1-2; no firm D call. The CDR3 length is 14 residues. From germline, CDR1 is SNHLY and CDR2 FYNNEI. The V end was cut by 7 bases, the J end by 0 bases, with 12 bases between. CDR3 loop: CASTRVTANYGYTF. The CDR3 DNA reads TGTGCCAGCACCCGAGTCACCGCTAACTATGGCTACACCTTC.

This clonotype was detected many times. The chain is built from TRBV6-2 or TRBV6-3 and TRBJ2-6; D is tentatively TRBD1 or TRBD2 (6 bases each). The CDR3 sequence is 17 residues long. Germline CDR1 MNHEY, CDR2 SVGEGT. V was cut by 2 bases and J by 4 bases, with 15 bases left in between. Here the CDR3 reads CASSYRSRGLGANVLTF. Written as DNA, the CDR3 is TGTGCCAGCAGTTACCGTTCCCGGGGGCTAGGGGCCAACGTCCTGACTTTC.

This clonotype was found many times. The V and J genes are TRBV7-2 and TRBJ2-7; either TRBD1 or TRBD2 may fit D (6 bases each). The CDR3 is 15 amino acids. Germline V CDR1 and CDR2: SGHTA, FQGNSA. Trimming pared 3 bases from V and 2 bases from J, leaving 14 bases between. The DNA for the CDR3 is TGTGCCAGCAGCTTGTTGGGGGGCCTCCCCTACGAGCAGTACTTC. Amino acids: CASSLLGGLPYEQYF.

A single count supports this clonotype. This rearrangement joins TRBV6-5 to TRBJ2-3; D perhaps matches TRBD1 (6 bases). Germline CDR1 MNHEY, CDR2 SVGAGI. Trimming removed 5 bases at V and 3 bases at J, with 15 bases between. The CDR3 runs 15 residues. CDR3 nucleotide sequence: TGTGCCAGCAGTCCCGGCCAGGGGCTTACAGATACGCAGTATTTT. This encodes CASSPGQGLTDTQYF.